The 15 T cell receptor beta chains reported below all come from one sample, sequenced in a study of blood T cell repertoires in COVID-19. This table comes from immunoSEQ multiplex PCR, and its TCRdb copy is limited to in-frame clones, with some not included. Among 200,000 to 250,000 clones listed, around nine tenths were seen once. The sample taken for sequencing was peripheral blood. The source is a woman aged 55 to 70 with acute or convalescent COVID-19.

This chain connects TRBV12-3 or TRBV12-4 to TRBJ1-3, with 7 bases lining up with TRBD1. The CDR3 is made up of 13 amino acids. V gave up 8 bases and J gave up 4 bases; unmatched junction bases: 5. CDR3 DNA sequence: TGTGCCAGCGGAACGGACAGGGGAAACACCATATATTTT. Residues: CASGTDRGNTIYF.

The V gene is TRBV10-1, the J gene TRBJ2-3; 8 bases align to TRBD2. There are 13 residues in the CDR3. The germline V gene has CDR1 WNHNN and CDR2 SYGVQD (reference sequence). Losses at the gene ends were 6 bases for V and 3 bases for J; bases not matched to a gene: 2. The CDR3 spells CASSGTSTDTQYF. The CDR3, as DNA: TGCGCCAGCAGCGGGACTAGTACAGATACGCAGTATTTT.

The genes are TRBV18 and TRBJ1-5, with 9 nucleotides matching TRBD1. CDR1 and CDR2 (germline): KGHSH, LQKENI. The CDR3 spans 14 residues. Germline trimming cut 3 bases from V and 7 bases from J; bases unmatched to any gene: 4. The CDR3 loop reads CASSPTGGTQPQHF. Written as DNA, the CDR3 is TGTGCCAGCTCACCGACAGGGGGTACCCAGCCCCAGCATTTT.

V and J are TRBV5-1 and TRBJ2-1; D might be TRBD2 (5 bases). The V end was cut by 0 bases, the J end by 6 bases, with 13 bases between. This CDR3 has 15 amino acids. Germline V CDR1 and CDR2: SGHRS, YFSETQ. The chain's CDR3 is CASSLEGATSNEQFF. The CDR3, as DNA: TGCGCCAGCAGCTTGGAGGGAGCCACTAGCAATGAGCAGTTCTTC.

The V and J genes are TRBV19 and TRBJ2-7; no firm D call. The CDR3 contains 14 residues. Germline CDR1 is LNHDA and CDR2 is SQIVND (reference sequence). V was cut by 3 bases and J by 3 bases, with 12 bases left in between. CDR3 DNA: TGTGCCAGTAGTATTTATTCAGGTCTCTACGAGCAGTACTTC. It encodes CASSIYSGLYEQYF.

This rearrangement joins TRBV6-5 to TRBJ2-7; TRBD2 agrees at 12 bases. The length of the CDR3 is 14 residues. Germline V lookup: CDR1 MNHEY, CDR2 SVGAGI. After removal of 7 bases from V and 7 bases from J, the junction contained 8 bases not matched to a gene. For the CDR3, the DNA is TGTGCCAGCACCCCTAGCGGGAGGGCGGGGGAGCAGTACTTC. It specifies CASTPSGRAGEQYF.

J is TRBJ1-1 and V is TRBV7-2; TRBD1 matches at 7 bases. J lost 7 bases, V lost 5 bases, and 13 bases had no gene match. The CDR3 loop spans 15 amino acids. Per the germline V gene, CDR1 is SGHTA and CDR2 is FQGNSA. CDR3 sequence reads: CASSTPTGPKFEAFF. The CDR3 DNA is TGTGCCAGCAGCACCCCGACAGGGCCGAAATTTGAAGCTTTCTTT.

The chain carries TRBV25-1 and TRBJ1-2; tentatively, D is TRBD1 (6 bases). The germline CDR1 and CDR2 sequences are MGHDK and SYGVNS. The CDR3 is 16 residues long. Trimming removed 3 bases at V and 3 bases at J, with 17 bases between. The CDR3 protein is CASSDDRAGEDYGYTF. The DNA for the CDR3 is TGTGCCAGCAGTGACGATAGGGCAGGGGAAGACTATGGCTACACCTTC.

The chain combines TRBV28 with TRBJ1-5; D uncertain. Germline CDR1 MDHEN, CDR2 SYDVKM. This CDR3 is built from 13 residues. Trimming took off 6 bases at V and 8 bases at J, with 14 bases between the two ends. The DNA for the CDR3 is TGTGCCAGCAGACGTCGGAGGGTAAAGCCCCAGCATTTT. It encodes CASRRRRVKPQHF.

The chain recombines TRBV18 with TRBJ1-6; D possibly corresponds to TRBD1 (5 bases). CDR1 and CDR2 from the germline V gene are KGHSH and LQKENI. The V end was cut by 3 bases, the J end by 4 bases, with 7 bases between. This CDR3 has 14 amino acids. The CDR3 loop is CASSPAGYNSPLHF. The CDR3 nucleotides read TGTGCCAGCTCACCCGCAGGGTATAATTCACCCCTCCACTTT. Full variable domain (remainder filled in from reference TRBV18 and TRBJ1-6): NAGVMQNPRHLVRRRGQEARLRCSPMKGHSHVYWYRQLPEEGLKFMVYLQKENIIDESGMPKERFSAEFPKEGPSILRIQQVVRGDSAAYFCASSPAGYNSPLHFGNGTRLTVT.

The chain carries TRBV15 and TRBJ2-7; TRBD1 might be the D (6 bases). The germline V and J ends were trimmed by 6 bases and 2 bases, with 14 bases remaining between them. In germline, CDR1 is LNHNV, CDR2 YYDKDF (reference sequence). The CDR3 spans 14 residues. The CDR3 bases are TGTGCCACCAGGTCGACAGGACAAACCTACGAGCAGTACTTC. Protein product: CATRSTGQTYEQYF.

This clone occurred once. This chain uses TRBV2 with TRBJ1-5, with unresolved D. The CDR3 has 16 residues. Trimming left V 2 bases short and J 2 bases short, with 13 bases between. Germline V CDR1 and CDR2: SNHLY, FYNNEI. CDR3 region: CASSESGTSRNQPQHF. The CDR3 coding sequence is TGTGCCAGCAGTGAATCGGGTACCAGCCGCAATCAGCCCCAGCATTTT.

This chain joins TRBV18 and TRBJ2-5, with TRBD2 matching 13 bases. Germline values: CDR1 KGHSH, CDR2 LQKENI. This CDR3 has 19 amino acids. Losses at the gene ends were 3 bases for V and 1 base for J; bases not matched to a gene: 11. The CDR3 is CASSPQAGGLAGRQETQYF. The CDR3 bases are TGTGCCAGCTCACCGCAGGCGGGGGGACTAGCGGGACGCCAAGAGACCCAGTACTTC.

The V call is TRBV6-5, the J call TRBJ1-5; D is unclear. Trimming removed 0 bases at V and 4 bases at J, with 10 bases between. The length of the CDR3 is 15 residues. The germline gives CDR1 MNHEY, CDR2 SVGAGI. The CDR3 is CASSYSRERNQPQHF. The CDR3 region has the DNA TGTGCCAGCAGTTACTCTCGGGAGAGGAATCAGCCCCAGCATTTT.

This clone has just one count. The chain couples TRBV3-1 (or the pseudogene TRBV3-2) to TRBJ1-6, with TRBD1 matching over 7 bases. Looked up from germline, CDR1 is LGHDT and CDR2 is YNNKEL (reference sequence). The junction had 4 bases not matched to a gene; V was cut back by 1 base and J by 7 bases. The CDR3 runs to 15 residues. The CDR3 protein is CASSQGDSGNSPLHF. The DNA of the CDR3 is TGTGCCAGCAGCCAAGGGGACAGCGGGAATTCACCCCTCCACTTT.